This T cell receptor beta chain was recorded in a study of T-cell memory formation after mild COVID-19. Overall study: The two donors had largely donor-specific TCR clusters. General observations from the study: The study found contracting CD4+ clones mainly in CM and EM and contracting CD8+ clones in EMRA. There were some responding clones in pre-infection memory, which suggested that cross-reactive memory had joined.

Germline CDR1 and CDR2: SGHRS and YFSETQ. This CDR3 is built from 17 residues. Trimming removed 5 bases from V and 1 base from J; junction bases left unmatched: 14. 5'RACE with constant-segment primers built TCRalpha and TCRbeta cDNA libraries with UMIs. TCRdb reprocessed the 5' RACE reads with MiXCR, giving one entry per CDR3 protein. The table has 110,000 to 150,000 distinct CDR3 sequences, 25% seen once. As to this clonotype: Its specificity is unknown.

The sequenced material came from PBMCs or a T cell subset sorted from them (not recorded which). The J gene is TRBJ1-1, the V gene TRBV5-1; TRBD1 matches at 7 bases. The receptor comes from an adult woman who had mild COVID-19 (a few samples of this study predate the infection). Cell type and time point are not known. The CDR3 DNA reads TGCGCCAGCAGGGGTGGACGGGACAGATATTCGAACACTGAAGCTTTCTTT. Protein product: CASRGGRDRYSNTEAFF.